This entry features one TCR beta chain sequence. Its antigen is still unknown. The data stem from a study of blood T cells in healthy people across ages. The germline V gene encodes CDR1 MNHNS and CDR2 SASEGT. V lost 0 bases, J lost 0 bases, and 8 bases lay in between. The CDR3 extends over 15 amino acids. Study findings and constraints: Older age coincided with a roughly linear decline in TCR beta diversity per million T cells.

It was with a sample-barcoded 5' primer and a J-beta primer mix that a second PCR of about 7 to 12 cycles was run. TCRdb reprocessed the 5' RACE reads via MiXCR and lists one record per CDR3 protein. The data show under 950,000 distinct CDR3 sequences, about 24% seen once. The clonotype comes from a man in his 70s in good health. Sequenced material: blood. The genes are TRBV6-1 and TRBJ1-2; D might be TRBD1 (5 bases). The CDR3 bases are TGTGCCAGCAGTGAAGCTACAGGCCCTAACTATGGCTACACCTTC. Translated: CASSEATGPNYGYTF.